Described below is a single TCR beta chain sequence and its context. Antigen unknown. Researchers report isolating at least 6.5 million PBMCs per sample. This record comes from a study of blood T cells in healthy people across ages. Together with a sample-barcoded 5' primer, a J-beta primer mix was included in a second PCR lasting roughly 6 to 12 cycles. Any given sample supplied a minimum of 2.5 million CDR3-containing paired-end reads. MiXCR was run by TCRdb on the 5' RACE reads, yielding one entry per CDR3 protein. The sample shows roughly 1,500,000 distinct CDR3 sequences, about 31% of them seen only once. Study observations and caveats: Conclusively comparing naive with antigen-experienced cells was impossible with unsorted PBMCs.

CDR1 DFQATT and CDR2 SNEGSKA come from the germline V gene (reference sequence). The CDR3 has 14 residues. V lost 6 bases and J 0 bases, leaving 11 bases between the germline ends. The chain has TRBV20-1 and TRBJ2-2; D is possibly TRBD1 (6 bases). The TCR comes from a woman under 40 in good health. Source material: blood. As DNA, the CDR3 is TGCAGTGCCAAAGACAGGACGAACACCGGGGAGCTGTTTTTT. Amino acids: CSAKDRTNTGELFF.